The text below deals with one TCR beta chain. Germline trimming cut 3 bases from V and 4 bases from J; bases unmatched to any gene: 3. This CDR3 has 15 amino acids. Germline assignment: CDR1 SGHNT and CDR2 YYREEE (reference sequence). Extraction and reverse transcription of RNA yielded cDNA as the sequencing template. Assay: immunoSEQ multiplex PCR; the TCRdb copy retains only in-frame clones and omits some. The sample lists about 160,000 clones, less than 70% seen once, with 14% in the top ten. These data belong to a study of CD8+ T cells in alopecia areata. Indicated treatment: oral pan-JAK inhibitor, 5-10 mg twice daily.

This TCR came from a human donor with alopecia areata. The chain uses TRBV5-4 and TRBJ1-3; 11 bases match TRBD1. Source: CD4+ T cells sorted from blood, taken at week 24, from a patient treated with tofacitinib. The CDR3, as DNA: TGTGCCAGCAGCTCCGGACAGGGGGCCGGAAACACCATATATTTT. Protein product: CASSSGQGAGNTIYF.